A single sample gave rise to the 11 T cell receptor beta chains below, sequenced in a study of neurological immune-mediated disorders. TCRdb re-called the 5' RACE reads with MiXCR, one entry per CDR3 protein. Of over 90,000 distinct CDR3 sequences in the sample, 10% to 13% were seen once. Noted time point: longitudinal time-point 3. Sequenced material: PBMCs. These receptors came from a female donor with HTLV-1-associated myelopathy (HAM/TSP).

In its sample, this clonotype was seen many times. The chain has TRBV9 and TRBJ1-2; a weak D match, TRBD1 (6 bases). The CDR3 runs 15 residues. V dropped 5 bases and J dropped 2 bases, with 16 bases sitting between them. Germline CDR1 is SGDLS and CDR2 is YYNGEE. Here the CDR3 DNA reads TGTGCCAGCAGTAGGGGGAGGGCAGAGAACTATGGCTACACCTTC. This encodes CASSRGRAENYGYTF.

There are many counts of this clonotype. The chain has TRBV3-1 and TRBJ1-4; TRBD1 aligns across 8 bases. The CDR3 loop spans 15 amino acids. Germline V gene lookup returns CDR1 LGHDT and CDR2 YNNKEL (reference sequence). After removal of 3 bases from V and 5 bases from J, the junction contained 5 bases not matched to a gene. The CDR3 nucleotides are TGTGCCAGCAGCCAGCTGACAGGGGCGAATGAAAAACTGTTTTTT. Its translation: CASSQLTGANEKLFF.

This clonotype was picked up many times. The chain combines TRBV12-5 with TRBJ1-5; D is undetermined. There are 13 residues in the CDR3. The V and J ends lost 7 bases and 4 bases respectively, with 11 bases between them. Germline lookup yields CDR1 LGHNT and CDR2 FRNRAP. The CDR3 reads CASATDGNQPQHF. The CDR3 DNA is TGTGCTAGTGCCACCGACGGGAATCAGCCCCAGCATTTT.

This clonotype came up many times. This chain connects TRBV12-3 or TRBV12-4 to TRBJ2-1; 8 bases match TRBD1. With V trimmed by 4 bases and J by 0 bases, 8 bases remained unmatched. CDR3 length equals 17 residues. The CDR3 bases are TGTGCCAGCAGTTCCAACAGGGGGGTAAGCTCCTACAATGAGCAGTTCTTC. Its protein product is CASSSNRGVSSYNEQFF.

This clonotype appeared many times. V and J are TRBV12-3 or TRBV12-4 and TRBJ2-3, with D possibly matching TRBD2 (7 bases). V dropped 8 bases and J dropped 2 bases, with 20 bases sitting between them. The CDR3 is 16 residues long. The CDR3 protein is CASRPTGGRVTDTQYF. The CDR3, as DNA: TGTGCCAGCCGTCCTACGGGGGGCAGGGTCACAGATACGCAGTATTTT.

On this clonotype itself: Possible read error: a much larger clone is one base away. The CDR3 here is CASSLKRNQHQHF. In DNA form, the CDR3 reads TGTGCCAGCAGTTTAAAGCGGAATCAGCACCAGCATTTT. The chain employs TRBV12-3 or TRBV12-4 and TRBJ1-5, with D unresolved. The CDR3 loop spans 13 amino acids.

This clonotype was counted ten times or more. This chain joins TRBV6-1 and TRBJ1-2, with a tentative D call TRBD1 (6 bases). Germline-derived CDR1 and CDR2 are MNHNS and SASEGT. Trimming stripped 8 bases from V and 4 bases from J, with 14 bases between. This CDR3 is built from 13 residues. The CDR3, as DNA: TGTGCCAGCCGGAGCCCAGGGGTCTATGGCTACACCTTC. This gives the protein CASRSPGVYGYTF.

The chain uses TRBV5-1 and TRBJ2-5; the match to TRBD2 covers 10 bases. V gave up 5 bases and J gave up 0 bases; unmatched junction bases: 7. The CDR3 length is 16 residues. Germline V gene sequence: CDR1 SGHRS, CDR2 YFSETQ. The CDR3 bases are TGCGCCAGCAGACGAGGACTAGCGGCGAACCAAGAGACCCAGTACTTC. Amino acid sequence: CASRRGLAANQETQYF.

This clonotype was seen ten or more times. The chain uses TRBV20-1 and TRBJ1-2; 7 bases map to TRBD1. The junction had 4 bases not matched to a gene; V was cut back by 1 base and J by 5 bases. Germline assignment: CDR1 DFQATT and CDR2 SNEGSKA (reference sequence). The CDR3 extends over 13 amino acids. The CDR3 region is CSARVGTDYGYTF. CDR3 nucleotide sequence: TGCAGTGCTAGAGTGGGGACAGATTATGGCTACACCTTC.

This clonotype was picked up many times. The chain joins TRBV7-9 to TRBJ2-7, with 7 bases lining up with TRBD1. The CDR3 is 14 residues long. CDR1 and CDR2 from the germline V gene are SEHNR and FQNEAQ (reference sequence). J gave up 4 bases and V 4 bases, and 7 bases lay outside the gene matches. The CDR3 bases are TGTGCCAGCAGCTCCGGGACAGAAATATACGAGCAGTACTTC. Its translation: CASSSGTEIYEQYF.

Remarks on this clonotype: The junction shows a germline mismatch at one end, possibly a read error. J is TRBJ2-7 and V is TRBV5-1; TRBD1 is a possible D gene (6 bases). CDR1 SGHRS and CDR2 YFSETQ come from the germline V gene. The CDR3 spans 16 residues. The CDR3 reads CASSLGENRVTYEQYF. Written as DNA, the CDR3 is TGTGCCAGCAGCTTGGGGGAAAACAGGGTTACCTACGAGCAGTACTTC.